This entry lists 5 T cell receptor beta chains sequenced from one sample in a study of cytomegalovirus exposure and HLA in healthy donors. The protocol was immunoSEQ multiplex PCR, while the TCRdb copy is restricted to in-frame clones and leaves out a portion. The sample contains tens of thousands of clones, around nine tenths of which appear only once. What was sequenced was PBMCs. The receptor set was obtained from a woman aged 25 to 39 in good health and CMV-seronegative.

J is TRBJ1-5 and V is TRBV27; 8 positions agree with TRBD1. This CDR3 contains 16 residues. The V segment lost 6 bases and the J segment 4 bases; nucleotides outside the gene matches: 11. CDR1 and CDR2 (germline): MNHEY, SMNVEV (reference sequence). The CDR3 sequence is CASSPNDRGRNQPQHF. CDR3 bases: TGTGCCAGCAGCCCTAACGACAGGGGACGGAATCAGCCCCAGCATTTT.

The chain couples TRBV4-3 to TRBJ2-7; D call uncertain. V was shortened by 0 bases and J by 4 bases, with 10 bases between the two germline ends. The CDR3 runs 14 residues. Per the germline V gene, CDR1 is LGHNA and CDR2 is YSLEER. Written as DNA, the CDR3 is TGCGCCAGCAGCCAAGATTTCGAGGAGTACGAGCAGTACTTC. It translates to CASSQDFEEYEQYF.

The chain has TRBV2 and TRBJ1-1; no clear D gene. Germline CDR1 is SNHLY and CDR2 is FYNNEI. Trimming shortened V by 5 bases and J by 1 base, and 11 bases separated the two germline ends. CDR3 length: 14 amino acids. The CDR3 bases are TGTGCCAGCAGTAAACAGATGGGGAACACTGAAGCTTTCTTT. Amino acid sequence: CASSKQMGNTEAFF.

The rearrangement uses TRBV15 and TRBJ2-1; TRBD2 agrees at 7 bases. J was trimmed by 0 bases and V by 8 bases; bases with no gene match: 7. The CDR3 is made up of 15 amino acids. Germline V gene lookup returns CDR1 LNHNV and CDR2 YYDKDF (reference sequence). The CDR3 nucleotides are TGTGCCACCGGAGGCGGGAGTGGCTCCTACAATGAGCAGTTCTTC. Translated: CATGGGSGSYNEQFF.

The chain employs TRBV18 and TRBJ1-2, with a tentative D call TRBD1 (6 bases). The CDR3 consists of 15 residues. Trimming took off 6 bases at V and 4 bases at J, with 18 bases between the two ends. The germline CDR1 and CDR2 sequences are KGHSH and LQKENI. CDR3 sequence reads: CASSLNRDISYGYTF. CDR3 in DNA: TGTGCCAGCTCCCTAAACCGGGACATTAGCTATGGCTACACCTTC.